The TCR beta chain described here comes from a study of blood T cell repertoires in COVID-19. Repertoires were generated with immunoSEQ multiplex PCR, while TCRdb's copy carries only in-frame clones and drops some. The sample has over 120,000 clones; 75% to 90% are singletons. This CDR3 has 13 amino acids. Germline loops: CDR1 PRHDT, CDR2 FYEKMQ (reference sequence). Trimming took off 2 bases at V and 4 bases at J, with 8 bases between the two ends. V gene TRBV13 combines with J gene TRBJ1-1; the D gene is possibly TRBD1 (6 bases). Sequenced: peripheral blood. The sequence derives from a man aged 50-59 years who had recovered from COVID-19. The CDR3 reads CASSLMGATEAFF. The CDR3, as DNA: TGTGCCAGCAGCTTAATGGGGGCCACTGAAGCTTTCTTT.